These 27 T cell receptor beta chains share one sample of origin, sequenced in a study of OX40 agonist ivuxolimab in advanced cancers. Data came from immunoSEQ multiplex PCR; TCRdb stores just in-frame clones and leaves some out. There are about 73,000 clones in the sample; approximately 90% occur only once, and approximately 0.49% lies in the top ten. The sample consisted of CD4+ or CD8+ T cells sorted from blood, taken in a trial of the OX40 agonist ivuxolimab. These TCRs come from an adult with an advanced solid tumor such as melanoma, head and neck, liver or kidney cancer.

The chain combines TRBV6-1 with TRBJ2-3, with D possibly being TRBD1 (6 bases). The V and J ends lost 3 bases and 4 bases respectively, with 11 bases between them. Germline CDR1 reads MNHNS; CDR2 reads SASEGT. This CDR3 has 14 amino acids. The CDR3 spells CASSEGGGADTQYF. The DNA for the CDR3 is TGTGCCAGCAGTGAGGGTGGGGGCGCAGATACGCAGTATTTT.

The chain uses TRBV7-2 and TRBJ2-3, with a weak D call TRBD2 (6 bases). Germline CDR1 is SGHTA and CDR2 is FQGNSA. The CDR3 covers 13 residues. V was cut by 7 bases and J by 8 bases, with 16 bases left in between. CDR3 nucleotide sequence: TGTGCCAGCACAGGAGGGGATGTGCGTACGCAGTATTTT. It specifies CASTGGDVRTQYF.

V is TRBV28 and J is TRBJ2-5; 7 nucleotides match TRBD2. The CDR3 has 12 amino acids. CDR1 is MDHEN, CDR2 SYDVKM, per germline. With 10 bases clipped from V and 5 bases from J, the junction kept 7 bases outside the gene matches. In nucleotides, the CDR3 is TGTGCCACCGGACTAGGGCGGGAGACCCAGTACTTC. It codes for CATGLGRETQYF.

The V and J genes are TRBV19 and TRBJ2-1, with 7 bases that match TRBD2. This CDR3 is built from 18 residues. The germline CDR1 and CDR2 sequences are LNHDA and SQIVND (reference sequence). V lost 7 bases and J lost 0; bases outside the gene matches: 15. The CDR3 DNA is TGTGCCAGTACGCCTAGCGGAGATCCCCGCAGCTCCTACAATGAGCAGTTCTTC. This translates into CASTPSGDPRSSYNEQFF.

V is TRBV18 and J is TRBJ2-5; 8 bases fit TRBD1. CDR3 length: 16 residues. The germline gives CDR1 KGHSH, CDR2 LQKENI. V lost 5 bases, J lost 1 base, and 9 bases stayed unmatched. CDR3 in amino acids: CASSATGGSGQETQYF. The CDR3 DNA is TGTGCCAGCTCAGCAACAGGGGGATCAGGCCAAGAGACCCAGTACTTC. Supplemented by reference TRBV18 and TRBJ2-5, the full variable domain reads NAGVMQNPRHLVRRRGQEARLRCSPMKGHSHVYWYRQLPEEGLKFMVYLQKENIIDESGMPKERFSAEFPKEGPSILRIQQVVRGDSAAYFCASSATGGSGQETQYFGPGTRLLVL.

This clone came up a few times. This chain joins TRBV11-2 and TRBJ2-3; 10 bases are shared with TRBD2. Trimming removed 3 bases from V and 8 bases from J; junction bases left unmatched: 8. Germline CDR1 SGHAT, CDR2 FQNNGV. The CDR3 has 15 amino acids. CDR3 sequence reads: CASSFLAGAPGTQYF. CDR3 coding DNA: TGTGCCAGCAGCTTTCTAGCGGGAGCCCCGGGTACGCAGTATTTT. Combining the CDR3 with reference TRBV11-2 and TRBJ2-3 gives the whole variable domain EAGVAQSPRYKIIEKRQSVAFWCNPISGHATLYWYQQILGQGPKLLIQFQNNGVVDDSQLPKDRFSAERLKGVDSTLKIQPAKLEDSAVYLCASSFLAGAPGTQYFGPGTRLTVL.

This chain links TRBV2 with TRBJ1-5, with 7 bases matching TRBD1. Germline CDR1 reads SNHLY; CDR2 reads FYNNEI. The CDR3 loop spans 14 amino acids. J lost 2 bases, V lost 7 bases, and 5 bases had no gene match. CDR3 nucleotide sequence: TGTGCCAGCAAGGGGGCGCGGGGCAATCAGCCCCAGCATTTT. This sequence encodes CASKGARGNQPQHF.

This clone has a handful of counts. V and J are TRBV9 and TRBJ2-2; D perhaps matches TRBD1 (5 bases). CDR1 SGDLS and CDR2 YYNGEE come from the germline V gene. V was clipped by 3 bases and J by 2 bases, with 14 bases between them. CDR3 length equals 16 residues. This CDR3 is CASSARTLQNTGELFF. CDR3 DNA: TGTGCCAGCAGCGCCAGGACACTACAAAACACCGGGGAGCTGTTTTTT.

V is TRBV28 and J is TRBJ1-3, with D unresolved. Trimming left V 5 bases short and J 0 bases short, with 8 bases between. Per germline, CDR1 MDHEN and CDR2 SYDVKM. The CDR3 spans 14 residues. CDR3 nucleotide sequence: TGTGCCAGCAGTGGCCCTGACTCTGGAAACACCATATATTTT. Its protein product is CASSGPDSGNTIYF. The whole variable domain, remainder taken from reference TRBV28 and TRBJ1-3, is DVKVTQSSRYLVKRTGEKVFLECVQDMDHENMFWYRQDPGLGLRLIYFSYDVKMKEKGDIPEGYSVSREKKERFSLILESASTNQTSMYLCASSGPDSGNTIYFGEGSWLTVV.

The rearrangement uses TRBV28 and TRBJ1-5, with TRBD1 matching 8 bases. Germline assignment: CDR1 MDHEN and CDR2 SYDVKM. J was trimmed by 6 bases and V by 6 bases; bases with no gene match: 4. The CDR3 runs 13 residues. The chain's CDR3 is CASRTGDAQPQHF. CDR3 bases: TGTGCCAGCAGGACAGGGGATGCTCAGCCCCAGCATTTT.

The CDR3 region is CASIQYDLYNEQFF. CDR3 DNA: TGTGCCAGCATCCAGTATGATTTATACAATGAGCAGTTCTTC. The V and J genes are TRBV13 and TRBJ2-1, with D hard to call. This CDR3 is built from 14 residues. The germline V gene has CDR1 PRHDT and CDR2 FYEKMQ (reference sequence). Trimming left V 7 bases short and J 4 bases short, with 14 bases between.

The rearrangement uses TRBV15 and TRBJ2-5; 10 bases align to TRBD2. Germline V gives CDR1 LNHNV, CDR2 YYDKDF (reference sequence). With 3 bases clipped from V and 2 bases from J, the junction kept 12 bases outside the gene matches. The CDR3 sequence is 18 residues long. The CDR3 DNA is TGTGCCACCAGCAGGCTAAGGACTAGCGGAGACTGGCAAGAGACCCAGTACTTC. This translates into CATSRLRTSGDWQETQYF.

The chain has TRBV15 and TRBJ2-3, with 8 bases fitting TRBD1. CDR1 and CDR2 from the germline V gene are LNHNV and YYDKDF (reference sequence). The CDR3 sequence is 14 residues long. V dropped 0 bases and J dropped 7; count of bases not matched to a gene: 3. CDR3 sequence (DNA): TGTGCCACCAGCAGAGATCGGACAGGGAATACGCAGTATTTT. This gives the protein CATSRDRTGNTQYF.

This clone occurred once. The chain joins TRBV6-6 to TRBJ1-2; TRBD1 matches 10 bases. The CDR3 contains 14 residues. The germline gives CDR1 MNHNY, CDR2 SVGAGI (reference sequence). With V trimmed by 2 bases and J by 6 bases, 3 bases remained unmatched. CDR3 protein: CASSYRQGADGYTF. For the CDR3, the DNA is TGTGCCAGCAGTTACCGACAGGGGGCTGATGGCTACACCTTC.

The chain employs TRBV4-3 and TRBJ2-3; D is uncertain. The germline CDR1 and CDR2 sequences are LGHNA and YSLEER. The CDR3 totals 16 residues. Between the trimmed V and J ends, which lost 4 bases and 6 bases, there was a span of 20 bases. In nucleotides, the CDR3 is TGCGCCAGCAGCCCTGCGGCGGTGGGCTTTTCGGATACGCAGTATTTT. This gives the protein CASSPAAVGFSDTQYF.

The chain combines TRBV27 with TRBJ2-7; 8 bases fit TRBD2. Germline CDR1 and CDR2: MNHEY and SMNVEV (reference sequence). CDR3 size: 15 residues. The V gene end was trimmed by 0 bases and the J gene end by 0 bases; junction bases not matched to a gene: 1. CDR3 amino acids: CASSLSAGASYEQYF. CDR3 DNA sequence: TGTGCCAGCAGTTTATCAGCGGGGGCCTCCTACGAGCAGTACTTC.

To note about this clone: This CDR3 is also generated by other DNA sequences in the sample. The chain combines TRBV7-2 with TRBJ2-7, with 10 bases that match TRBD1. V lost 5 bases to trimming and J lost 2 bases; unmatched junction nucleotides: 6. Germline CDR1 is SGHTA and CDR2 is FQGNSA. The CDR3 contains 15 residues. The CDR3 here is CASSPRTGGTYEQYF. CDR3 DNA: TGTGCCAGCAGCCCAAGGACAGGGGGGACCTACGAGCAGTACTTC.

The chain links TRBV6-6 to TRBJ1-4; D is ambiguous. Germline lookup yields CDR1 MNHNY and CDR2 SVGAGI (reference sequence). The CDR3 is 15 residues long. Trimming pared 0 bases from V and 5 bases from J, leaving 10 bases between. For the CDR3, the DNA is TGTGCCAGCAGTTACTCGAGCGGAAAAAATGAAAAACTGTTTTTT. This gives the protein CASSYSSGKNEKLFF.

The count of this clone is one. CDR3 residues: CASSGGLKETQYF. The CDR3 region has the DNA TGTGCCAGCAGTGGGGGCCTGAAAGAGACCCAGTACTTC. V is TRBV6-1 and J is TRBJ2-5; possible D gene TRBD1, 5 bases. The CDR3 extends over 13 amino acids. Germline CDR1 reads MNHNS; CDR2 reads SASEGT. Trimming pared 4 bases from V and 3 bases from J, leaving 9 bases between.

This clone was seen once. CDR3: CATSSPRGDYNEQFF. In nucleotides, the CDR3 is TGTGCCACCAGCAGTCCCAGGGGGGACTACAATGAGCAGTTCTTC. The chain combines TRBV15 with TRBJ2-1; a possible D gene is TRBD1 (7 bases). V was cut by 3 bases and J by 3 bases, with 12 bases left in between. Germline V CDR1 and CDR2: LNHNV, YYDKDF (reference sequence). This CDR3 is 15 amino acids long.

The CDR3 is CASSRQKGSGSTDTQYF. CDR3 DNA sequence: TGCGCCAGCAGCCGCCAAAAAGGTAGCGGGAGCACAGATACGCAGTATTTT. The rearrangement uses TRBV5-1 and TRBJ2-3; 7 nucleotides match TRBD2. Germline V gene lookup returns CDR1 SGHRS and CDR2 YFSETQ. Trimming at V came to 4 bases and at J to 0 bases, leaving 11 bases not matched to a gene. The CDR3 runs 17 residues.

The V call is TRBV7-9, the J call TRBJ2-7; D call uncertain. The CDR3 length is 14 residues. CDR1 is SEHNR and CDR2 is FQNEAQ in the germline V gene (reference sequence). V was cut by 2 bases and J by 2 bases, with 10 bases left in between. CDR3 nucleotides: TGTGCCAGCAGCTTAATTGGCCTCACCTACGAGCAGTACTTC. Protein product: CASSLIGLTYEQYF.

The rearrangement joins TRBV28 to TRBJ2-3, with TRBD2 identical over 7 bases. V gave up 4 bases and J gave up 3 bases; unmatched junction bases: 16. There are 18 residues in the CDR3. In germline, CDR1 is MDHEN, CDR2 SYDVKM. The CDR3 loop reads CASSSLSGKGTGTDTQYF. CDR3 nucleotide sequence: TGTGCCAGCAGTTCTTTAAGCGGGAAGGGCACGGGGACAGATACGCAGTATTTT.

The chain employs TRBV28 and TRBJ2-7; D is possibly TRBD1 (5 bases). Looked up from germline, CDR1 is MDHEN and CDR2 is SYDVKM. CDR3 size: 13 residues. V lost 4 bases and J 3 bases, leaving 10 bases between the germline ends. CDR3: CASSSGHRYEQYF. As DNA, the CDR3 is TGTGCCAGCAGTTCAGGGCATCGCTACGAGCAGTACTTC.

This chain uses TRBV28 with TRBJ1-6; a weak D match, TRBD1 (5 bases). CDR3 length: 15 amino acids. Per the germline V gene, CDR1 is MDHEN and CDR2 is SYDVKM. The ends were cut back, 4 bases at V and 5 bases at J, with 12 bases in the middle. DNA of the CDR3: TGTGCCAGCAGTTCCGGGACCCAAGATAATTCACCCCTCCACTTT. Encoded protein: CASSSGTQDNSPLHF. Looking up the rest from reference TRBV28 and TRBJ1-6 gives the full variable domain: DVKVTQSSRYLVKRTGEKVFLECVQDMDHENMFWYRQDPGLGLRLIYFSYDVKMKEKGDIPEGYSVSREKKERFSLILESASTNQTSMYLCASSSGTQDNSPLHFGNGTRLTVT.

In DNA form, the CDR3 reads TGTGCCAGTAGTACCGAATCCGGGACAGGGCAGTACGAGCAGTACTTC. Its translation: CASSTESGTGQYEQYF. The chain joins TRBV19 to TRBJ2-7; 9 positions match TRBD1. The trim removed 4 bases at V and 4 bases at J, leaving 11 bases unmatched. Germline V CDR1 and CDR2: LNHDA, SQIVND (reference sequence). This CDR3 has 16 amino acids.

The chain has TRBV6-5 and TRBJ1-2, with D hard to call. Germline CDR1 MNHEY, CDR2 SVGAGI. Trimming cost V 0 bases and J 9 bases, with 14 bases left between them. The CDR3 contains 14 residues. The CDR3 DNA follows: TGTGCCAGCAGTTACTCGTCGGCAGTCTTCAGCTACACCTTC. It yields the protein CASSYSSAVFSYTF.